What follows are 8 T cell receptor beta chains derived from one specimen sequenced in a study of T cell repertoires in cytomegalovirus infection. TCRdb fed the reads into MiXCR, producing one record per CDR3 protein. The sample holds more than 250,000 distinct CDR3 sequences, about an eighth seen once. The sequencing input was PBMCs. Every receptor here comes from a human donor in good health (CMV status not recorded). Some clones in this sample may be carry-over from other donors' samples.

A few counts support this clonotype. The chain uses TRBV10-3 and TRBJ2-3; D is undetermined. V gave up 6 bases and J gave up 4 bases, with 11 bases separating them. Germline V gene sequence: CDR1 ENHRY, CDR2 SYGVKD. CDR3 length: 13 residues. CDR3 sequence (DNA): TGTGCCATCAGATTAGACTCGCCAGATACGCAGTATTTT. It codes for CAIRLDSPDTQYF.

This clonotype has a count of ten or more. The J gene is TRBJ2-5, the V gene TRBV29-1; tentatively, D is TRBD2 (6 bases). Germline CDR1 reads SQVTM; CDR2 reads ANQGSEA. V was pared by 5 bases and J by 2 bases, with 9 bases between. The CDR3 has 12 residues. CDR3 protein: CSVNSGQETQYF. The CDR3 DNA follows: TGCAGCGTTAATAGCGGACAAGAGACCCAGTACTTC.

This clonotype has just a few counts. V gene TRBV18 combines with J gene TRBJ1-1; D is unresolved. The V and J ends lost 2 bases and 11 bases respectively, with 12 bases between them. The CDR3 has 12 amino acids. Per the germline V gene, CDR1 is KGHSH and CDR2 is LQKENI. CDR3 residues: CASSPTIDAAFF. The CDR3 region has the DNA TGTGCCAGCTCACCAACGATTGACGCGGCTTTCTTT.

This clonotype was seen a few times. The V gene is TRBV20-1, the J gene TRBJ2-5; unclear D gene. The length of the CDR3 is 11 residues. Germline-derived CDR1 and CDR2 are DFQATT and SNEGSKA (reference sequence). V lost 2 bases, J lost 6 bases, and 7 bases lay in between. The CDR3, as DNA: TGCAGTGCTAGATCCGGACAGACCCAGTACTTC. Translating it yields CSARSGQTQYF.

This clonotype was seen at least ten times. The rearrangement links TRBV7-9 to TRBJ2-5; the D gene is possibly TRBD2 (7 bases). CDR3 length: 16 amino acids. Per the germline V gene, CDR1 is SEHNR and CDR2 is FQNEAQ (reference sequence). V lost 8 bases, J lost 1 base, and 20 bases lay in between. The CDR3 loop is CASSQGTGGLQETQYF. For the CDR3, the DNA is TGTGCCAGCTCGCAGGGGACGGGAGGACTCCAAGAGACCCAGTACTTC.

This rearrangement joins TRBV6-5 to TRBJ2-1; 13 nucleotides agree with TRBD2. Germline-derived CDR1 and CDR2 are MNHEY and SVGAGI. J lost 8 bases, V lost 4 bases, and 8 bases had no gene match. The CDR3 contains 16 residues. The CDR3 nucleotides are TGTGCCAGCAGTTCTCGGACTAGCGGGAGTCCTGATGAGCAGTTCTTC. It translates to CASSSRTSGSPDEQFF.

In its sample, this clonotype was seen a few times. The V and J genes are TRBV20-1 and TRBJ2-7; 9 bases are a match to TRBD1. The J segment lost 5 bases and the V segment lost 5 bases, leaving 7 bases of the junction unmatched. Germline V gene lookup returns CDR1 DFQATT and CDR2 SNEGSKA (reference sequence). This CDR3 contains 13 residues. CDR3 nucleotide sequence: TGCAGTGCTGCCGGGACAGGGACCAACGAGCAGTACTTC. This codes for CSAAGTGTNEQYF.

This chain joins TRBV19 and TRBJ1-2, with 8 bases aligning to TRBD1. After removal of 4 bases from V and 4 bases from J, the junction contained 8 bases not matched to a gene. Germline V gene sequence: CDR1 LNHDA, CDR2 SQIVND (reference sequence). The length of the CDR3 is 15 residues. The CDR3 loop reads CASSTETGGSYGYTF. For the CDR3, the DNA is TGTGCCAGTAGTACTGAAACAGGGGGAAGCTATGGCTACACCTTC.